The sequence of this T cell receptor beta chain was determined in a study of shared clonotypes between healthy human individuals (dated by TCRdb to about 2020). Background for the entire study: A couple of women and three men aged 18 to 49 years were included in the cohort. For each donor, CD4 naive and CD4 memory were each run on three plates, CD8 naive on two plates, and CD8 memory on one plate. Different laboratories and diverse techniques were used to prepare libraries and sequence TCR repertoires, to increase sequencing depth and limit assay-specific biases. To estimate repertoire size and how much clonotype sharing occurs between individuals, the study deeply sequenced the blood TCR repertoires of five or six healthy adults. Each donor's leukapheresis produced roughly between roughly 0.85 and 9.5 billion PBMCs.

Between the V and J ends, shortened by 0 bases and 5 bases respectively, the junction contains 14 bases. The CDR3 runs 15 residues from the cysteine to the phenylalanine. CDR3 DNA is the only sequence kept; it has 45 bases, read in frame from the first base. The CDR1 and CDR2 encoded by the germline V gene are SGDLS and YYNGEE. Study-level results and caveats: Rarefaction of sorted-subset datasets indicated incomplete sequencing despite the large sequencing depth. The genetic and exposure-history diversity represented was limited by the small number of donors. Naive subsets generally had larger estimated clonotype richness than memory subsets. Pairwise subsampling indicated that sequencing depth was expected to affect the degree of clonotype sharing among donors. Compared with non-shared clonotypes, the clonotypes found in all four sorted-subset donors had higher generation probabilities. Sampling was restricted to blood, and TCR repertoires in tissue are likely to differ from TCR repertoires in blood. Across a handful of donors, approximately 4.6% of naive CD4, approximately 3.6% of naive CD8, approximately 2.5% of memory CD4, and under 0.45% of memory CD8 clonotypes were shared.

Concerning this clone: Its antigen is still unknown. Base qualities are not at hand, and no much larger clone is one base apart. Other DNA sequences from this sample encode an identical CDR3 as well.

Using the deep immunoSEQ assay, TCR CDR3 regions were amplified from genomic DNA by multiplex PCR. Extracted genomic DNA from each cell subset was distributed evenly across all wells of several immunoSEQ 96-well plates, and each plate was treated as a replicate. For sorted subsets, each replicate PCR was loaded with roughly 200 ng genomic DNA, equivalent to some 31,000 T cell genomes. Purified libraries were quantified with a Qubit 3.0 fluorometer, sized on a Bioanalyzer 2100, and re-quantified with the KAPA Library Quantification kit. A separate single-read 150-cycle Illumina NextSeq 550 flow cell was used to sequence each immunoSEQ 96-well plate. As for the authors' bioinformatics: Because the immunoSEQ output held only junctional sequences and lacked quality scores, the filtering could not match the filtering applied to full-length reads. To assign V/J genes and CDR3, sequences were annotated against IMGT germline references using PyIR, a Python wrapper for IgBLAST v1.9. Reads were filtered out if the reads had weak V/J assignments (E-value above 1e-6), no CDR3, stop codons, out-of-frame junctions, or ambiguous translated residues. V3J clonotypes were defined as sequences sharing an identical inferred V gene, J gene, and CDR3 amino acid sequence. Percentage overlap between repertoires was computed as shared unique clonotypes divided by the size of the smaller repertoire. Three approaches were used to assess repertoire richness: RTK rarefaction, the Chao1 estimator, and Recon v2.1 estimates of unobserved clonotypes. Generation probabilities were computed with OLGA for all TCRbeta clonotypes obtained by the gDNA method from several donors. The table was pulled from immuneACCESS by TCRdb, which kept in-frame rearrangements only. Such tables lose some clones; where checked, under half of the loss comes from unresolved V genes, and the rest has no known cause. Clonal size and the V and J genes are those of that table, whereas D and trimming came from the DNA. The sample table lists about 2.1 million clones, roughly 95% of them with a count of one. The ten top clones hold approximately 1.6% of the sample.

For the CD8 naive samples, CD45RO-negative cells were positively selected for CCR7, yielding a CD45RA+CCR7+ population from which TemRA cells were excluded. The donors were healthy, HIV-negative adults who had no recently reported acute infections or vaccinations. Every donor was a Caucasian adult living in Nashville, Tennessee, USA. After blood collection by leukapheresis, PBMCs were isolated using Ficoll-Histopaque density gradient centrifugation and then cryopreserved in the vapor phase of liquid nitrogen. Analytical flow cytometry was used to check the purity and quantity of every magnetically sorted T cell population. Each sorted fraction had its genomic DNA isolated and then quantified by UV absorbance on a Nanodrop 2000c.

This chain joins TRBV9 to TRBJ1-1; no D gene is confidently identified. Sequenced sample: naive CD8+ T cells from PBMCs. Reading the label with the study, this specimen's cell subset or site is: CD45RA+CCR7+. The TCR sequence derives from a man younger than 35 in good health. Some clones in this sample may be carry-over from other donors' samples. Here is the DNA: TGTGCCAGCAGCGTAGCTACGACGGGAGGAACTGAAGCTTTCTTT. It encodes CASSVATTGGTEAFF.